This passage covers 8 T cell receptor beta chains from one sample sequenced in a study of blood T cell repertoires in COVID-19. Sequencing was performed with immunoSEQ multiplex PCR; in TCRdb, only in-frame clones are kept and a portion is missing. The repertoire holds around 210,000 clones, with around 88% as singletons. Sequencing was performed on peripheral blood. The receptors derive from a young man with active or convalescent COVID-19.

This clone was counted between two and nine times. This chain uses TRBV21-1 with TRBJ1-5; the table's D call TRBD1 went unverified against the DNA. TRBV21-1 is a pseudogene. This CDR3 has 16 residues. Here the CDR3 reads CASSKETTGFNQPQHF. The CDR3 DNA is TGTGCCAGCAGCAAAGAGACGACAGGGTTCAATCAGCCCCAGCATTTT.

This chain links TRBV4-3 with TRBJ2-1; TRBD2 aligns across 12 bases. V dropped 4 bases and J dropped 7; count of bases not matched to a gene: 8. Germline values: CDR1 LGHNA, CDR2 YSLEER. The CDR3 totals 16 residues. CDR3 protein: CASSLYLAGGRNEQFF. CDR3 nucleotides: TGCGCCAGCAGCCTCTATCTAGCGGGAGGGCGGAATGAGCAGTTCTTC.

This rearrangement joins TRBV7-2 to TRBJ2-4; 8 bases align to TRBD1. The CDR3 has 15 residues. The V segment lost 5 bases and the J segment 6 bases; nucleotides outside the gene matches: 9. Germline values: CDR1 SGHTA, CDR2 FQGNSA. Here the CDR3 reads CASSPRTGLTNIQYF. CDR3 DNA sequence: TGTGCCAGCAGCCCCAGGACAGGGCTGACAAACATTCAGTACTTC.

This clone was counted a single time. As DNA, the CDR3 is TGTGCCTGGGCAGTCCGGGAGACCCAGTACTTC. It specifies CAWAVRETQYF. This rearrangement joins TRBV30 to TRBJ2-5; D unresolved. V was pared by 5 bases and J by 5 bases, with 9 bases between. Germline CDR1 is GTSNPN and CDR2 is SVGIG (reference sequence). This CDR3 has 11 residues.

This clone showed up just once. The V and J genes are TRBV6-5 and TRBJ2-7, with 8 bases lining up with TRBD1. Germline-derived CDR1 and CDR2 are MNHEY and SVGAGI. CDR3 length: 14 residues. Trimming at V came to 7 bases and at J to 2 bases, leaving 7 bases not matched to a gene. The CDR3 sequence: CASILQGGPYEQYF. CDR3 sequence (DNA): TGTGCCAGCATCCTACAGGGGGGCCCCTACGAGCAGTACTTC.

The chain joins TRBV5-8 to TRBJ1-4; D unclear. CDR1 is SGHTS, CDR2 YDEGEE, per germline. The CDR3 sequence is 14 residues long. Deletions cut 4 bases from V and 7 bases from J, with 14 bases between. This CDR3 reads CASSLHAAREKLFF. CDR3 coding DNA: TGTGCCAGCAGCCTCCACGCTGCGCGTGAAAAACTGTTTTTT.

Remarks on this clone: Mismatch with germline at one junction end may stem from a read error. The V and J genes are TRBV10-3 and TRBJ2-1, with 12 bases identical to TRBD2. The germline gives CDR1 ENHRY, CDR2 SYGVKD. The CDR3 has 16 residues. CDR3 sequence reads: CAISRLAGASHNEQFF. CDR3 DNA sequence: TGTGCCATCAGTAGACTAGCGGGAGCCTCCCACAATGAGCAGTTCTTC.

This chain links TRBV6-1 with TRBJ2-4; D perhaps matches TRBD2 (5 bases). Germline CDR1 MNHNS, CDR2 SASEGT. The germline V and J ends were trimmed by 3 bases and 1 base, with 22 bases remaining between them. The CDR3 length is 19 residues. CDR3 residues: CASSEDSYTADWAKNIQYF. CDR3 in DNA: TGTGCCAGCAGTGAGGACTCTTATACCGCAGATTGGGCCAAAAACATTCAGTACTTC.